The next 6 T cell receptor beta chains were all read from a single sample in a study of shared clonotypes between healthy human individuals. Measured with immunoSEQ multiplex PCR; TCRdb has only the in-frame clones, and not every one. The sample records 730,000 or so clones, approximately 75% being singletons. Sequenced sample: memory CD4+ T cells sorted from blood. Noted subset: CD45RA-negative fraction. The origin of the receptors is a woman between 25 and 40 years old in good health.

V and J are TRBV10-3 and TRBJ2-2; the match to TRBD2 covers 10 bases. The CDR3 runs 16 residues. V dropped 5 bases and J dropped 8; count of bases not matched to a gene: 11. In germline, CDR1 is ENHRY, CDR2 SYGVKD. In nucleotides, the CDR3 is TGTGCCATCAGTACTACTAGCGGGAAGGCCTCGGGGGAGCTGTTTTTT. The encoded protein is CAISTTSGKASGELFF.

This chain uses TRBV30 with TRBJ1-1, with 8 bases matching TRBD1. V shed 4 bases and J 1 base; nucleotides not matched to a gene: 14. The CDR3 runs to 17 residues. Germline V gene sequence: CDR1 GTSNPN, CDR2 SVGIG (reference sequence). DNA of the CDR3: TGTGCCTGGATGGACAGGGCTTTAGGTCAGGGGAACACTGAAGCTTTCTTT. Its translation is CAWMDRALGQGNTEAFF.

The chain is built from TRBV9 and TRBJ2-7; 7 bases agree with TRBD1. The trim removed 3 bases at V and 6 bases at J, leaving 15 bases unmatched. In germline, CDR1 is SGDLS, CDR2 YYNGEE. This CDR3 has 16 amino acids. DNA of the CDR3: TGTGCCAGCAGCGCAACCTCCGGACAGGTGAGCGGCGAGCAGTACTTC. Its protein is CASSATSGQVSGEQYF.

V and J are TRBV4-2 and TRBJ1-2; D remains ambiguous. With 0 bases removed from V and 2 bases from J, the gap between germline ends came to 16 bases. The germline CDR1 and CDR2 sequences are LGHNA and YNFKEQ. The CDR3 covers 17 residues. CDR3 in DNA: TGTGCCAGCAGCCAAGAGGCGGCCCAAGGAGGGAACTATGGCTACACCTTC. Protein product: CASSQEAAQGGNYGYTF.

With regard to this clone: The sample contains more than one DNA sequence encoding this CDR3. V is TRBV7-7 and J is TRBJ2-5; 11 nucleotides line up with TRBD2. Trimming took 3 bases from V and 4 from J; bases not matched to a gene: 4. The CDR3 is made up of 15 amino acids. Germline-derived CDR1 and CDR2 are SSHAT and FNYEAQ (reference sequence). The CDR3 region is CASSFGLAGGETQYF. The CDR3 nucleotides read TGTGCCAGCAGCTTTGGGCTAGCGGGAGGAGAGACCCAGTACTTC.

In its sample, this clone was seen once. The rearrangement links TRBV10-3 to TRBJ2-1; D is unresolved. The CDR3 loop spans 11 amino acids. V lost 8 bases to trimming and J lost 6 bases, with 8 bases between them. Germline CDR1 ENHRY, CDR2 SYGVKD. The CDR3 DNA reads TGTGCCATCGGGGTGCGCAATGAGCAGTTCTTC. Translation: CAIGVRNEQFF.